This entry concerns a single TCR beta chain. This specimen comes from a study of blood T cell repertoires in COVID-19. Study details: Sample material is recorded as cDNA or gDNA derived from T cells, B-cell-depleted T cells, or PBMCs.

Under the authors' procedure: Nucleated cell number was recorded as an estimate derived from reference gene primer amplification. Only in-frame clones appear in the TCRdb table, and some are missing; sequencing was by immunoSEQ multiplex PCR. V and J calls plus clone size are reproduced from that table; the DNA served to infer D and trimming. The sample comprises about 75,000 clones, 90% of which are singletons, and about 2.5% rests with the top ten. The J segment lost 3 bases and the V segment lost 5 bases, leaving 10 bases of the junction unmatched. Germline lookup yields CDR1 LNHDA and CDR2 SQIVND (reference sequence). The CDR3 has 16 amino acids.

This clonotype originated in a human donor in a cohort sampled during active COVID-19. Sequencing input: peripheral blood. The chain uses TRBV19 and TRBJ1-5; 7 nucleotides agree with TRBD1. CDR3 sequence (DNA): TGTGCCAGTAGTCCTACAGGGGTTGGACCCAATCAGCCCCAGCATTTT. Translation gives CASSPTGVGPNQPQHF.